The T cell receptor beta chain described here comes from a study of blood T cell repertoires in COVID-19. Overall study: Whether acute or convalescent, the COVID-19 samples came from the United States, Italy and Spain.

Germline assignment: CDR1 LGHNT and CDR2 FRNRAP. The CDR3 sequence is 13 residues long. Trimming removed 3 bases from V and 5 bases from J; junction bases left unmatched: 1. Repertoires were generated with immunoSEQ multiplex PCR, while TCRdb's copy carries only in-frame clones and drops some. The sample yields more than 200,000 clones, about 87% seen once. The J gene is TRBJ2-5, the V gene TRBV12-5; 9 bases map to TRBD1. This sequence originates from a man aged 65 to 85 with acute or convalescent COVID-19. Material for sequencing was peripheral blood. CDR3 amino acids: CASGFDRGETQYF. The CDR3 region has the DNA TGTGCTAGTGGTTTCGACAGGGGGGAGACCCAGTACTTC.